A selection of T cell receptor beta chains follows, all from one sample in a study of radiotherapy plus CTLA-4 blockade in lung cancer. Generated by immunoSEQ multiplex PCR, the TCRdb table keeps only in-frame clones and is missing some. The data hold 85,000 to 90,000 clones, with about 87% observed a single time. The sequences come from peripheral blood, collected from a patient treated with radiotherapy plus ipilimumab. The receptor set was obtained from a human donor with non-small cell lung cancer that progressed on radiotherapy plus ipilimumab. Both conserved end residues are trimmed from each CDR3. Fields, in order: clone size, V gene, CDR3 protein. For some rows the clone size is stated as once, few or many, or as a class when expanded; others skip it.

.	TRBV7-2	ASSLGGIRTDTQY
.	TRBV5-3	AKLGDCSTEAF
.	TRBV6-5	ASRDRGNNQPQH
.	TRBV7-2	ASSPAGGVSSYEQY
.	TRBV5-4	ASSNQAGYSYEQY
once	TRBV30	AWSWGASTDTQY
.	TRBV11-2	ASSLTGLAGGETQY
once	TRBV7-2	ASNPRGGGYT
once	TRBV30	AWSEWLAGKETQY
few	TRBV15	ATSRGDRDNSPLH
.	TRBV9	ASSVFGGARNEQF
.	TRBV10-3	AISEDRPNTGELF
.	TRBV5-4	ASSPSGASETQY
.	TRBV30	AWDPAGAGNTIY
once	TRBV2	ASSVLLYEQY
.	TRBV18	ASSPLGTGNIQY
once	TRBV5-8	ASSPTGRYGYT
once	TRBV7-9	ASSELATSEAF
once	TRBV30	AWSLGTGTNQPQH
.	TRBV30	AWSPRRGGDYEQY
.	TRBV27	ASSLGRGEGYT
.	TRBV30	AWSRTMNTEAF
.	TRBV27	ASRRQGGEQY
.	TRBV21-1	ASSKGLRDRGSNEQY
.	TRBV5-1	ATRPWDRADTQY
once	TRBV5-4	ASSTPWGGGNTEAF
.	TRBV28	ASGAGSGEQY
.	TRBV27	ASSLGQAHNSPLH
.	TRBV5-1	ASSPEGGPTSYEQY
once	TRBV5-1	ASSLTSPAGEKLF
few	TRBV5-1	ASSWTTGPNTGELF
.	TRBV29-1	SVRTGVIQETQY
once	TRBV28	ASSLWGRGYGYT
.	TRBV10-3	AISLGGDTEAF
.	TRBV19	ASSPSGRAETKDTQY
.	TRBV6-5	ASSIQGLSNQPQH